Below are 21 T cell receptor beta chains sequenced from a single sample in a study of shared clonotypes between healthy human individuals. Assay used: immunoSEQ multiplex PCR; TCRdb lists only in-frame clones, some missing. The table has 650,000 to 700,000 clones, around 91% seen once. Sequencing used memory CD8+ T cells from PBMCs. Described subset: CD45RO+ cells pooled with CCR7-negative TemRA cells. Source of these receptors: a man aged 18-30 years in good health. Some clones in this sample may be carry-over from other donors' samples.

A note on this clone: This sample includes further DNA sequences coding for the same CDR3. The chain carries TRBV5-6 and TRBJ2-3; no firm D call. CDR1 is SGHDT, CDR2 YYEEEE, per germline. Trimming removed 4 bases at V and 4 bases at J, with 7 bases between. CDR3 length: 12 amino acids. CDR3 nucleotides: TGTGCCAGCAGCCGTGGTGCAGATACGCAGTATTTT. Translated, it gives CASSRGADTQYF. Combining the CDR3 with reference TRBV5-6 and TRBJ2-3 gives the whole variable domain DAGVTQSPTHLIKTRGQQVTLRCSPKSGHDTVSWYQQALGQGPQFIFQYYEEEERQRGNFPDRFSGHQFPNYSSELNVNALLLGDSALYLCASSRGADTQYFGPGTRLTVL.

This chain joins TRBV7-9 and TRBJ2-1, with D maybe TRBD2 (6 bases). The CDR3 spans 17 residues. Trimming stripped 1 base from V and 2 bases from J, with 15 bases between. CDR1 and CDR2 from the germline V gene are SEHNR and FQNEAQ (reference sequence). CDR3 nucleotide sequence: TGTGCCAGCAGCTTAGGATTCCGGGAGCCCGCCTACAATGAGCAGTTCTTC. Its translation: CASSLGFREPAYNEQFF.

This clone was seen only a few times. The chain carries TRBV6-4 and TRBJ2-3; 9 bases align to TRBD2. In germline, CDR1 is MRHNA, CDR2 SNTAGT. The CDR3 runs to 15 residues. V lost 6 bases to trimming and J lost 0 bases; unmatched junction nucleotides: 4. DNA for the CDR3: TGTGCCAGCAGCCTGCTAGCGGGGAGCACAGATACGCAGTATTTT. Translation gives CASSLLAGSTDTQYF.

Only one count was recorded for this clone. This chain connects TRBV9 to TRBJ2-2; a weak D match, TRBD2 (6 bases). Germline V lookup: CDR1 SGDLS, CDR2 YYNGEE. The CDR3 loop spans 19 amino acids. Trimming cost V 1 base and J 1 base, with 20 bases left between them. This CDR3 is CASSVTLRDADLNTGELFF. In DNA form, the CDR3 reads TGTGCCAGCAGCGTAACATTGCGGGACGCCGATTTGAACACCGGGGAGCTGTTTTTT.

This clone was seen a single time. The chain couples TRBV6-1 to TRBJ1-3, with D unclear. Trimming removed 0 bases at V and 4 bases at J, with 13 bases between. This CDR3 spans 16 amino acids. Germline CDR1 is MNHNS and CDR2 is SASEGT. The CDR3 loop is CASSEATEGVGNTIYF. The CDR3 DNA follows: TGTGCCAGCAGTGAAGCTACGGAGGGTGTAGGAAACACCATATATTTT.

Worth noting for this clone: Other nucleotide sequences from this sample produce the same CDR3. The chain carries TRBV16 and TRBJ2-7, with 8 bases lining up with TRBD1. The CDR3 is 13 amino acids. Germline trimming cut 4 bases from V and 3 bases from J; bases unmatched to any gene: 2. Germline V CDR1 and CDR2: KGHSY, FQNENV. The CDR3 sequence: CASSLDRGYEQYF. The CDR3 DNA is TGTGCCAGCAGCCTAGACAGGGGCTACGAGCAGTACTTC.

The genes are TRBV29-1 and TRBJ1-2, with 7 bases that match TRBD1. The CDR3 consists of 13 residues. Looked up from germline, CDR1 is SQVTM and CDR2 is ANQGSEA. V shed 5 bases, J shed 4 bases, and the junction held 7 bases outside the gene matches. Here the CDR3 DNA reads TGCAGCGTTCCTCAGGGGGAGGGCTATGGCTACACCTTC. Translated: CSVPQGEGYGYTF. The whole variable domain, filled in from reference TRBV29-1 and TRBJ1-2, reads SAVISQKPSRDICQRGTSLTIQCQVDSQVTMMFWYRQQPGQSLTLIATANQGSEATYESGFVIDKFPISRPNLTFSTLTVSNMSPEDSSIYLCSVPQGEGYGYTFGSGTRLTVV.

This CDR3 is CASSFRDSSLYEQYF. In nucleotides, the CDR3 is TGTGCCAGCAGTTTTCGGGACTCAAGCCTATACGAGCAGTACTTC. The chain has TRBV28 and TRBJ2-7; TRBD2 is a possible D gene (6 bases). The germline V and J ends were trimmed by 3 bases and 4 bases, with 16 bases remaining between them. The germline V gene has CDR1 MDHEN and CDR2 SYDVKM. This CDR3 region has 15 residues.

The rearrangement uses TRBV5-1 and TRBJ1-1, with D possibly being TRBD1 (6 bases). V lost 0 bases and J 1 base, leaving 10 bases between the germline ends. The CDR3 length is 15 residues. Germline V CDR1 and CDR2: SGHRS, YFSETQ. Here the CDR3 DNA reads TGCGCCAGCAGCTTGGACAGGGCAGGGAACACTGAAGCTTTCTTT. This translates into CASSLDRAGNTEAFF.

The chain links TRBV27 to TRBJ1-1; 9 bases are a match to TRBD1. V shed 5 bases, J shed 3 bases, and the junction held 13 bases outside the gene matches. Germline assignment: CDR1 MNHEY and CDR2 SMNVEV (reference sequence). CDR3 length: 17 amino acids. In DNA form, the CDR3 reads TGTGCCAGCAGTAACCTACCGGGACAGGGCTTATACACTGAAGCTTTCTTT. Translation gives CASSNLPGQGLYTEAFF.

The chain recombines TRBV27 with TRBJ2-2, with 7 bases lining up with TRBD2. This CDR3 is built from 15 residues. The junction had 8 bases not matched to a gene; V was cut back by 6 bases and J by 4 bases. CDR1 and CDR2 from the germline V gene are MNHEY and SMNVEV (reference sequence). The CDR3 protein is CASSPAGSLTGELFF. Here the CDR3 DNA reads TGTGCCAGCAGCCCAGCGGGGTCGCTCACCGGGGAGCTGTTTTTT.

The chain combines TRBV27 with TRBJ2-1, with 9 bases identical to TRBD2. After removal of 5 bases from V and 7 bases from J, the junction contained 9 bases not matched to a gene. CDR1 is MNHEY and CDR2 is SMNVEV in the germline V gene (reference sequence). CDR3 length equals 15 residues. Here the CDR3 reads CASSPREGRGNEQFF. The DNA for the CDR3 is TGTGCCAGCAGTCCGCGGGAGGGCCGGGGAAATGAGCAGTTCTTC.

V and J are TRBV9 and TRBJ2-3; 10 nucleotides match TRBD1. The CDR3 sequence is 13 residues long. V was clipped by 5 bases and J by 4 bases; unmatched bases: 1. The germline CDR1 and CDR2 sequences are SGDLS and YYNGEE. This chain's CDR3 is CASSGTGADTQYF. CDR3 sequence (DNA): TGTGCCAGCAGTGGGACAGGGGCAGATACGCAGTATTTT.

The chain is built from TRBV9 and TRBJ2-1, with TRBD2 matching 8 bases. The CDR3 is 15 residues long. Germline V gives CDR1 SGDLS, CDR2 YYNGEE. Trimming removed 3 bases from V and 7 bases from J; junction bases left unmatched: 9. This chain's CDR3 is CASSGRGLGGNEQFF. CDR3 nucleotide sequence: TGTGCCAGCAGCGGGAGGGGACTAGGGGGAAATGAGCAGTTCTTC.

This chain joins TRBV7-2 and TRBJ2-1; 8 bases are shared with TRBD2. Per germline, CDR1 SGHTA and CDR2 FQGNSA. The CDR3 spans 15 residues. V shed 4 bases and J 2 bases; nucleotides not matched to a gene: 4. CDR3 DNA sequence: TGTGCCAGCAGCTGGGTTAGCGGGACCTACAATGAGCAGTTCTTC. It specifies CASSWVSGTYNEQFF.

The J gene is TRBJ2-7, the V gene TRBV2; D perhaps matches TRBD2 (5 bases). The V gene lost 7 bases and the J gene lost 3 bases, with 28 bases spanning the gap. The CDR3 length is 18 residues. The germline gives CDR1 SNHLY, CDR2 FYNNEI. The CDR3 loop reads CASTPSGNHYINYYEQYF. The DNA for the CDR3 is TGTGCCAGCACGCCGAGCGGCAACCACTATATCAATTACTACGAGCAGTACTTC.

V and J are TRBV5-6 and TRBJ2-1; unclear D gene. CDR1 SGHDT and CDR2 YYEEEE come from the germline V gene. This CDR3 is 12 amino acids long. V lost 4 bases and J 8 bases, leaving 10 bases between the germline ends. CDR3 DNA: TGTGCCAGCAGCATCCCCGGCGATGAGCAGTTCTTC. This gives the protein CASSIPGDEQFF.

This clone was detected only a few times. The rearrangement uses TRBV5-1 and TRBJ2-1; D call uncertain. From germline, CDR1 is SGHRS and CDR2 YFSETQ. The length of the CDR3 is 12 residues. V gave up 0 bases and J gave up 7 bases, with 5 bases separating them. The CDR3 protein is CASSLGENEQFF. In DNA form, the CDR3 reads TGCGCCAGCAGCTTGGGAGAGAATGAGCAGTTCTTC. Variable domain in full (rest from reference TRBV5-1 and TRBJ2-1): KAGVTQTPRYLIKTRGQQVTLSCSPISGHRSVSWYQQTPGQGLQFLFEYFSETQRNKGNFPGRFSGRQFSNSRSEMNVSTLELGDSALYLCASSLGENEQFFGPGTRLTVL.

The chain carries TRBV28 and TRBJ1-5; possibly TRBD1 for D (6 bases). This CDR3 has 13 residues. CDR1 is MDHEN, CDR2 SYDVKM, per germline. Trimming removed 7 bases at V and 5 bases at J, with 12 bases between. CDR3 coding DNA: TGTGCCAGCAACACAGGGTCGGATCAGCCCCAGCATTTT. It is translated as CASNTGSDQPQHF.

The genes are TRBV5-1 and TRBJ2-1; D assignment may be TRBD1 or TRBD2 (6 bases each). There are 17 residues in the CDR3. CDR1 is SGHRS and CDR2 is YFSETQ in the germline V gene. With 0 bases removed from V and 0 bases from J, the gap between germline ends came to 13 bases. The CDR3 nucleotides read TGCGCCAGCAGCTTGGGTGGAGGGGGTAGCTCCTACAATGAGCAGTTCTTC. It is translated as CASSLGGGGSSYNEQFF.

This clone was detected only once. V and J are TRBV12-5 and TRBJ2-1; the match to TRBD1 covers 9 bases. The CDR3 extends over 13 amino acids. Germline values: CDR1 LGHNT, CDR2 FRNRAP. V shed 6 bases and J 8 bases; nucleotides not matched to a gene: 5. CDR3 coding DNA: TGTGCTAGTGGAGAGGACAGGGGCTATGAGCAGTTCTTC. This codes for CASGEDRGYEQFF. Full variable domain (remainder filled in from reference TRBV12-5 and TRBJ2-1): DARVTQTPRHKVTEMGQEVTMRCQPILGHNTVFWYRQTMMQGLELLAYFRNRAPLDDSGMPKDRFSAEMPDATLATLKIQPSEPRDSAVYFCASGEDRGYEQFFGPGTRLTVL.